The 27 T cell receptor beta chains below were found in one sample sequenced in a study of regulatory and conventional T cells in RAG deficiency. Profiled with immunoSEQ multiplex PCR; TCRdb holds only in-frame clones, not every one. The repertoire has under 25,000 clones, around 95% of them found once; the top ten carry 1% to 1.5%. Blood CD4+ CD25-low CD127-high conventional T cells supplied the genomic DNA template. This sample also belongs to another study, concerning regulatory T cells. That paper states: Primers: 52 TRBV forward and 13 TRBJ reverse.

Sequenced: CD25- CD4+ T cells sorted from blood. The source of these receptors is a human donor in good health.

For the CDR3, the DNA is TGCGCCAGCAGCATAGGACAGTCAAGAACCTACGAGCAGTACTTC. It translates to CASSIGQSRTYEQYF. The chain recombines TRBV5-1 with TRBJ2-7; a weak D match, TRBD1 (6 bases). The V end lost 4 bases, the J end lost 2 bases, and 16 bases lay between the germline ends. This CDR3 comprises 15 residues. CDR1 is SGHRS, CDR2 YFSETQ, per germline. The whole variable domain, remainder taken from reference TRBV5-1 and TRBJ2-7, is KAGVTQTPRYLIKTRGQQVTLSCSPISGHRSVSWYQQTPGQGLQFLFEYFSETQRNKGNFPGRFSGRQFSNSRSEMNVSTLELGDSALYLCASSIGQSRTYEQYFGPGTRLTVT.

The rearrangement joins TRBV6-1 to TRBJ2-5, with D tentatively TRBD2 (5 bases). V lost 3 bases, J lost 7 bases, and 12 bases lay in between. Germline CDR1 and CDR2: MNHNS and SASEGT. CDR3 length equals 13 residues. CDR3 bases: TGTGCCAGCAGTGACCAAGAGGGTGGGACCCAGTACTTC. This translates into CASSDQEGGTQYF.

This chain connects TRBV30 to TRBJ1-1; 8 nucleotides line up with TRBD1. J was trimmed by 2 bases and V by 2 bases; bases with no gene match: 4. The CDR3 is made up of 14 amino acids. Per the germline V gene, CDR1 is GTSNPN and CDR2 is SVGIG (reference sequence). The CDR3 DNA is TGTGCCTGGAGTCCCCCAGGGGGCAACACTGAAGCTTTCTTT. It yields the protein CAWSPPGGNTEAFF.

This sequence joins TRBV7-9 and TRBJ2-7, with 8 bases matching TRBD2. This CDR3 comprises 15 residues. The J segment lost 1 base and the V segment lost 1 base, leaving 3 bases of the junction unmatched. Germline V gene sequence: CDR1 SEHNR, CDR2 FQNEAQ (reference sequence). The DNA of the CDR3 is TGTGCCAGCAGCTTAGTTTCTAGCGGGTCCTACGAGCAGTACTTC. It yields the protein CASSLVSSGSYEQYF.

The chain couples TRBV29-1 to TRBJ2-5; possibly TRBD1 for D (6 bases). From germline, CDR1 is SQVTM and CDR2 ANQGSEA. This CDR3 contains 12 residues. The germline V and J ends were trimmed by 2 bases and 4 bases, with 8 bases remaining between them. CDR3 DNA sequence: TGCAGCGTTGAAATAGGGGGAGAGACCCAGTACTTC. Its translation: CSVEIGGETQYF.

V and J are TRBV6-6 and TRBJ1-1, with D possibly being TRBD1 (5 bases). Germline V gives CDR1 MNHNY, CDR2 SVGAGI (reference sequence). The V gene lost 4 bases and the J gene lost 5 bases, with 8 bases spanning the gap. This CDR3 spans 12 amino acids. The CDR3 loop is CASSSTETEAFF. CDR3 in DNA: TGTGCCAGCAGTTCGACAGAGACTGAAGCTTTCTTT.

The V and J genes are TRBV5-1 and TRBJ1-3, with D perhaps TRBD1 (6 bases). This CDR3 is built from 15 residues. V shed 4 bases and J shed 0 bases, with 11 bases lying between them. Looked up from germline, CDR1 is SGHRS and CDR2 is YFSETQ. The CDR3 loop reads CASSPDSHSGNTIYF. DNA of the CDR3: TGCGCCAGCAGCCCGGACAGCCACTCTGGAAACACCATATATTTT.

The chain uses TRBV5-1 and TRBJ1-6; D possibly corresponds to TRBD1 (5 bases). The V end was cut by 0 bases, the J end by 7 bases, with 17 bases between. The CDR3 has 17 residues. Germline lookup yields CDR1 SGHRS and CDR2 YFSETQ. CDR3 in amino acids: CASSLVSGLGWNSPLHF. The DNA of the CDR3 is TGCGCCAGCAGCTTGGTTTCAGGGCTTGGTTGGAATTCACCCCTCCACTTT.

This chain links TRBV10-3 with TRBJ2-1, with 12 positions matching TRBD1. V trimming: 8 bases; J trimming: 11 bases; junction bases outside the gene matches: 10. The CDR3 sequence is 14 residues long. Germline assignment: CDR1 ENHRY and CDR2 SYGVKD. CDR3 region: CAISGTGGITQQFF. CDR3 DNA sequence: TGTGCCATCTCCGGGACAGGGGGCATAACTCAGCAGTTCTTC.

The chain is built from TRBV15 and TRBJ2-7; TRBD1 is a possible D gene (6 bases). The CDR3 extends over 12 amino acids. Trimming left V 8 bases short and J 3 bases short, with 11 bases between. CDR1 and CDR2 (germline): LNHNV, YYDKDF (reference sequence). The CDR3 DNA reads TGTGCCACCTCGGAAGGGGGCTACGAGCAGTACTTC. Amino acids: CATSEGGYEQYF.

The chain is built from TRBV9 and TRBJ1-3, with 9 bases fitting TRBD1. Germline lookup yields CDR1 SGDLS and CDR2 YYNGEE. The V and J ends lost 2 bases and 3 bases, in that order; junction bases with no gene match: 3. The CDR3 has 15 amino acids. CDR3 protein: CASSVGTGSGNTIYF. The CDR3 bases are TGTGCCAGCAGCGTCGGGACAGGGAGTGGAAACACCATATATTTT.

The gene calls are TRBV7-7 and TRBJ2-3; TRBD2 agrees at 8 bases. This CDR3 has 16 residues. CDR1 SSHAT and CDR2 FNYEAQ come from the germline V gene (reference sequence). Trimming removed 5 bases from V and 1 base from J; junction bases left unmatched: 8. DNA for the CDR3: TGTGCCAGCAGCCAAAAAGTCGGGGGGGGCACAGATACGCAGTATTTT. It codes for CASSQKVGGGTDTQYF. The full variable domain, with the rest looked up from reference TRBV7-7 and TRBJ2-3, is GAGVSQSPRYKVTKRGQDVTLRCDPISSHATLYWYQQALGQGPEFLTYFNYEAQPDKSGLPSDRFSAERPEGSISTLTIQRTEQRDSAMYRCASSQKVGGGTDTQYFGPGTRLTVL.

This clone was seen only once. The chain is built from TRBV5-1 and TRBJ1-1; 8 bases are a match to TRBD1. CDR1 and CDR2 from the germline V gene are SGHRS and YFSETQ. Trimming at V came to 4 bases and at J to 11 bases, leaving 10 bases not matched to a gene. The CDR3 spans 13 residues. The CDR3 DNA reads as TGCGCCAGCAGCGCCGATGGACAGGGCGGTGCTTTCTTT. Its translation is CASSADGQGGAFF.

The chain recombines TRBV15 with TRBJ2-5; the D is unclear. V was pared by 3 bases and J by 3 bases, with 5 bases between. CDR1 and CDR2 from the germline V gene are LNHNV and YYDKDF (reference sequence). The CDR3 covers 12 residues. CDR3 DNA: TGTGCCACCAGCAGTATAGAAGAGACCCAGTACTTC. Protein product: CATSSIEETQYF.

This chain uses TRBV10-1 with TRBJ2-3, with 12 bases lining up with TRBD1. The CDR3 spans 15 residues. Germline assignment: CDR1 WNHNN and CDR2 SYGVQD (reference sequence). V dropped 4 bases and J dropped 4; count of bases not matched to a gene: 3. For the CDR3, the DNA is TGCGCCAGCAGTGGGGGACAGGGGGCCGCAGATACGCAGTATTTT. Translating it yields CASSGGQGAADTQYF.

The DNA for the CDR3 is TGTGCCAGCAGTGCCCCAGGCCCCAATCAGCCCCAGCATTTT. It yields the protein CASSAPGPNQPQHF. V is TRBV6-5 and J is TRBJ1-5, with D unclear. The length of the CDR3 is 14 residues. Germline CDR1 and CDR2: MNHEY and SVGAGI. V was trimmed by 5 bases and J by 3 bases, leaving 11 bases between them.

The chain recombines TRBV10-3 with TRBJ2-2; TRBD1 agrees at 10 bases. The CDR3 extends over 14 amino acids. Germline loops: CDR1 ENHRY, CDR2 SYGVKD. V lost 8 bases, J lost 5 bases, and 5 bases stayed unmatched. The CDR3 sequence: CAIGRDRGTGELFF. CDR3 bases: TGTGCCATCGGCCGGGACAGGGGAACCGGGGAGCTGTTTTTT.

In this sample, this clone turned up a few times. The V gene is TRBV6-1, the J gene TRBJ1-1; 9 nucleotides agree with TRBD1. Per the germline V gene, CDR1 is MNHNS and CDR2 is SASEGT. V was clipped by 4 bases and J by 2 bases; unmatched bases: 2. CDR3 size: 14 residues. CDR3 coding DNA: TGTGCCAGCAGTGTACAGGGGGCAAACACTGAAGCTTTCTTT. Protein sequence: CASSVQGANTEAFF.

The CDR3 DNA is TGCGCCAGCAGCTTGTCTCAGGACACTGAAGCTTTCTTT. It encodes CASSLSQDTEAFF. This chain connects TRBV5-1 to TRBJ1-1; D is unclear. Trimming pared 1 base from V and 3 bases from J, leaving 7 bases between. Germline lookup yields CDR1 SGHRS and CDR2 YFSETQ. This CDR3 comprises 13 residues.

A few counts support this clone. This sequence joins TRBV2 and TRBJ2-2, with TRBD2 matching 7 bases. CDR1 SNHLY and CDR2 FYNNEI come from the germline V gene. Unmatched junction bases numbered 4, after V lost 8 bases and J lost 1 base. The CDR3 loop spans 14 amino acids. The CDR3 DNA reads as TGTGCCAGCGGGTTAGCGGGGAACACCGGGGAGCTGTTTTTT. Translation gives CASGLAGNTGELFF.

For this clone: Mismatch with germline at one junction end may stem from a read error. Other DNA sequences of this sample code for an identical CDR3. This chain links TRBV7-3 with TRBJ1-6; a weak D match, TRBD1 (6 bases). Germline V gene sequence: CDR1 SGHTA, CDR2 FQGTGA. CDR3 length: 15 amino acids. The CDR3 DNA follows: TGTGCCAGCAGCTTAACAGGGGGTAATAATTCCCCCCTCCACTTT. Translated: CASSLTGGNNSPLHF.

The chain couples TRBV7-3 to TRBJ2-2, with 9 bases that match TRBD1. The CDR3 has 16 amino acids. CDR1 SGHTA and CDR2 FQGTGA come from the germline V gene. V lost 1 base, J lost 1 base, and 1 base stayed unmatched. CDR3: CASSLRDRENTGELFF. CDR3 in DNA: TGTGCCAGCAGCTTAAGGGACAGGGAGAACACCGGGGAGCTGTTTTTT.

V is TRBV6-6 and J is TRBJ2-1; 7 nucleotides agree with TRBD1. This CDR3 has 16 residues. V dropped 6 bases and J dropped 3; count of bases not matched to a gene: 11. Germline CDR1 is MNHNY and CDR2 is SVGAGI (reference sequence). CDR3 bases: TGTGCCAGCAGGGCCGGGACAGCGATCTTCTACAATGAGCAGTTCTTC. Translation gives CASRAGTAIFYNEQFF.

Comments on this clone: Other DNA sequences in this sample translate to the same CDR3. The chain recombines TRBV4-2 with TRBJ1-6; 8 bases map to TRBD1. Germline V CDR1 and CDR2: LGHNA, YNFKEQ. The J segment lost 8 bases and the V segment lost 2 bases, leaving 8 bases of the junction unmatched. This CDR3 spans 16 amino acids. The CDR3 loop reads CASSQLTGQADSPLHF. The CDR3 DNA reads TGTGCCAGCAGCCAATTAACGGGACAGGCAGATTCACCCCTCCACTTT.

The chain joins TRBV6-1 to TRBJ1-5; 7 bases fit TRBD1. Germline loops: CDR1 MNHNS, CDR2 SASEGT. The CDR3 loop spans 15 amino acids. V shed 6 bases, J shed 3 bases, and the junction held 8 bases outside the gene matches. The CDR3 spells CASRLQTGFNQPQHF. The CDR3 DNA is TGTGCCAGCAGGCTACAGACAGGGTTCAATCAGCCCCAGCATTTT.

This clone was seen a single time. The chain joins TRBV27 to TRBJ1-3, with a weak D call TRBD1 (6 bases). The V end lost 6 bases, the J end lost 2 bases, and 14 bases lay between the germline ends. Germline V gene lookup returns CDR1 MNHEY and CDR2 SMNVEV (reference sequence). This CDR3 region has 15 residues. The CDR3 here is CASSYLGTPGNTIYF. The CDR3 coding sequence is TGTGCCAGCAGCTACCTTGGGACACCTGGAAACACCATATATTTT.

The J gene is TRBJ2-3, the V gene TRBV6-1; a weak D match, TRBD2 (6 bases). The CDR3 has 15 residues. Germline assignment: CDR1 MNHNS and CDR2 SASEGT. V was shortened by 2 bases and J by 0 bases, with 9 bases between the two germline ends. The CDR3, as DNA: TGTGCCAGCAGTGAATCGGACTATAGCACAGATACGCAGTATTTT. The encoded protein is CASSESDYSTDTQYF.